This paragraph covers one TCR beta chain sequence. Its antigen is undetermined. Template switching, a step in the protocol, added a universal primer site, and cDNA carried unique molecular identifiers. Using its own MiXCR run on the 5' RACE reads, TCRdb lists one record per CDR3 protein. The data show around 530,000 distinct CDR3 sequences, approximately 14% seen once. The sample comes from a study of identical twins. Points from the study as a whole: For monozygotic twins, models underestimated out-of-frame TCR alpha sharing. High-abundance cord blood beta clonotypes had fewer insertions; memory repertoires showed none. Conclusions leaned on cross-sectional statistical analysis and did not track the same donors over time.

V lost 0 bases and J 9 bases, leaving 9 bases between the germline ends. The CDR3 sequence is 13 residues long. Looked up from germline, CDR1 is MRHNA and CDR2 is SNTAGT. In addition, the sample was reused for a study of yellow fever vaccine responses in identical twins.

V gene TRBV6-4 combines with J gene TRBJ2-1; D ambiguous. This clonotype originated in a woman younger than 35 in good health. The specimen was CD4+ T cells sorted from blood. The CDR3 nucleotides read TGTGCCAGCAGTGACTCGGACGCGAGTGAGCAGTTCTTC. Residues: CASSDSDASEQFF.